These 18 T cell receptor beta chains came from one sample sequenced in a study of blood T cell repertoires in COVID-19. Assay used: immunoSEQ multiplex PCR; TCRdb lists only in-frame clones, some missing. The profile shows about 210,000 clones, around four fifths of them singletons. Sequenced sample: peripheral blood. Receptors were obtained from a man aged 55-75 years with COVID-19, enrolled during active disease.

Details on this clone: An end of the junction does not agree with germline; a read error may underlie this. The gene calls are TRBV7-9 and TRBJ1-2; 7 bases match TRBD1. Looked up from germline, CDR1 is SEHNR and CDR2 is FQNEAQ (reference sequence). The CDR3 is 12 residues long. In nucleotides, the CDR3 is TGTGCCAGCAGCGGACAGGCGGGGACGCGATTATTC. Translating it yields CASSGQAGTRLF.

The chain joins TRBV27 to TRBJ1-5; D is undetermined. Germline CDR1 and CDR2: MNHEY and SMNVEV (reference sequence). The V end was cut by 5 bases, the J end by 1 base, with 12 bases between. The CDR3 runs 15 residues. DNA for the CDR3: TGTGCCAGCAGTCCCCCCAGGTGGAGCAATCAGCCCCAGCATTTT. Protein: CASSPPRWSNQPQHF.

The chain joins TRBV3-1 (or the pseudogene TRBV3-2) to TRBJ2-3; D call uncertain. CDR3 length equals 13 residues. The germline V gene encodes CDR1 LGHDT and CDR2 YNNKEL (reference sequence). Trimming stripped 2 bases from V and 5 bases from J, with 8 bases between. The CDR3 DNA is TGTGCCAGCAGCCAACCCCCCCTAGATACGCAGTATTTT. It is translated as CASSQPPLDTQYF.

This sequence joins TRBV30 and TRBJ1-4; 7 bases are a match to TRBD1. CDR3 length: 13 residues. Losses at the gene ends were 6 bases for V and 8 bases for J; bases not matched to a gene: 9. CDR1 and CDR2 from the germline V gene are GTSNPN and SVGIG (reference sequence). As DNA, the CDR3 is TGTGCCTGCCATACAGGGGCCCGGGAAAAACTGTTTTTT. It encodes CACHTGAREKLFF.

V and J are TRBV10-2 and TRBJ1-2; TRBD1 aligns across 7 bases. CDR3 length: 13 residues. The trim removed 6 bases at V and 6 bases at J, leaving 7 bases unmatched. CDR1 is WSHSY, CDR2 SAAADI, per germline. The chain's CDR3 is CASRQQGRDGYTF. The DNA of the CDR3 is TGCGCCAGCAGACAACAGGGGCGGGATGGCTACACCTTC.

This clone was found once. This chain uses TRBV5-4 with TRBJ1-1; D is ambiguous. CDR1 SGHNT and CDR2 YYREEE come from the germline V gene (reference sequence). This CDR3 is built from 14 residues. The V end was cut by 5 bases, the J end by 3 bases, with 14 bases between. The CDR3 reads CASSLNNRDTEAFF. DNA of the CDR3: TGTGCCAGCAGTCTCAACAACAGAGACACTGAAGCTTTCTTT.

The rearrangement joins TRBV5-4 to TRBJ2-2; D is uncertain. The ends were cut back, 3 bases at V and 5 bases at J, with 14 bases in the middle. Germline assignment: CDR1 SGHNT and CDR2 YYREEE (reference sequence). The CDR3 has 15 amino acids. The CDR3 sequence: CASSSPPGSTGELFF. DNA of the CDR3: TGTGCCAGCAGCTCCCCCCCGGGTTCAACCGGGGAGCTGTTTTTT.

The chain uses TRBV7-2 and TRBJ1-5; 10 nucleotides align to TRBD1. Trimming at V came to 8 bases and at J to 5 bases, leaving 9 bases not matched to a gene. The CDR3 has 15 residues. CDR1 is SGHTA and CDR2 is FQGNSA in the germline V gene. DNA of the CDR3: TGTGCCAGCGGGGACAGGGGACGGGCTGATCAGCCCCAGCATTTT. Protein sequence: CASGDRGRADQPQHF.

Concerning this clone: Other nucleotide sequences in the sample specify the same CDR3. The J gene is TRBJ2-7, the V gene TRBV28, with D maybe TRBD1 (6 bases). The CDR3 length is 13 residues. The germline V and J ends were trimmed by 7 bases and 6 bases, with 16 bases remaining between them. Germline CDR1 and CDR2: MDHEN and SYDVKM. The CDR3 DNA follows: TGTGCCAGCATAAAAAGGGGGTCCGGCGAGCAGTACTTC. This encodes CASIKRGSGEQYF. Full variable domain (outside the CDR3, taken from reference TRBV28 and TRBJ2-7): DVKVTQSSRYLVKRTGEKVFLECVQDMDHENMFWYRQDPGLGLRLIYFSYDVKMKEKGDIPEGYSVSREKKERFSLILESASTNQTSMYLCASIKRGSGEQYFGPGTRLTVT.

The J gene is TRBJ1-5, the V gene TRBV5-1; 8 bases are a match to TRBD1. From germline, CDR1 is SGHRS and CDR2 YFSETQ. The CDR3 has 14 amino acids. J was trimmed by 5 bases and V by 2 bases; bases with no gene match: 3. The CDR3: CASSLSGGDQPQHF. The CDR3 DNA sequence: TGCGCCAGCAGCTTATCAGGGGGCGATCAGCCCCAGCATTTT.

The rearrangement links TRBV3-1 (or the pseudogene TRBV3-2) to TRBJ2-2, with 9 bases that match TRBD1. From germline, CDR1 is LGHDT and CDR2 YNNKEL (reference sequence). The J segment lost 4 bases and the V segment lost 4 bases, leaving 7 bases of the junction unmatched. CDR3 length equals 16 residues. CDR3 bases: TGTGCCAGCAGCCCTTACAGGGGGCGCGGCACCGGGGAGCTGTTTTTT. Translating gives CASSPYRGRGTGELFF.

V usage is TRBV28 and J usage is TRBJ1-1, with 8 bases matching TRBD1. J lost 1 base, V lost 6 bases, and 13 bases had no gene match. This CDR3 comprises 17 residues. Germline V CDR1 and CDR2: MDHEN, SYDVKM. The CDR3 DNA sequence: TGTGCCAGCAGGGCACCGACAGGGGTCCTCGGGAACACTGAAGCTTTCTTT. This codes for CASRAPTGVLGNTEAFF.

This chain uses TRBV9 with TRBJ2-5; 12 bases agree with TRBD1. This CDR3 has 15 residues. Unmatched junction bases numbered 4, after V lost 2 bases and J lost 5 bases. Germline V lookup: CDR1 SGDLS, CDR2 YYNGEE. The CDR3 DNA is TGTGCCAGCAGCGTGGGGGACAGGGGGCCGGAGACCCAGTACTTC. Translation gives CASSVGDRGPETQYF.

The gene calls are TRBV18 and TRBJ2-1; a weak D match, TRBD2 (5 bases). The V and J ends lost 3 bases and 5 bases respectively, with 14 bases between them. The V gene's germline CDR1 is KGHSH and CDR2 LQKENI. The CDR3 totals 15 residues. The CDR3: CASSPQVTGNNEQFF. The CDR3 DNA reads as TGTGCCAGCTCACCCCAGGTCACGGGGAACAATGAGCAGTTCTTC.

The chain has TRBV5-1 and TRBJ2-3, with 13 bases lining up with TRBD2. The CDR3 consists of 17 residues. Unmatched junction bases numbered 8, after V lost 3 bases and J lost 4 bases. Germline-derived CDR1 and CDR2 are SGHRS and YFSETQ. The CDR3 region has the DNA TGCGCCAGCAGCTCCCCAGGGACTAGCGGGAAATCAGATACGCAGTATTTT. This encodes CASSSPGTSGKSDTQYF. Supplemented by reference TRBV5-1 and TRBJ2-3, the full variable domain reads KAGVTQTPRYLIKTRGQQVTLSCSPISGHRSVSWYQQTPGQGLQFLFEYFSETQRNKGNFPGRFSGRQFSNSRSEMNVSTLELGDSALYLCASSSPGTSGKSDTQYFGPGTRLTVL.

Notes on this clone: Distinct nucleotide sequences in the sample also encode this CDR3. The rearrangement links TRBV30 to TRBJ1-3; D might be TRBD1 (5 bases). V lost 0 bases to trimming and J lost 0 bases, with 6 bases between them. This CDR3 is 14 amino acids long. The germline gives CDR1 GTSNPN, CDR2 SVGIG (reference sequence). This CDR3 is CAWSVGGSGNTIYF. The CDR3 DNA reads TGTGCCTGGAGTGTGGGGGGCTCTGGAAACACCATATATTTT.

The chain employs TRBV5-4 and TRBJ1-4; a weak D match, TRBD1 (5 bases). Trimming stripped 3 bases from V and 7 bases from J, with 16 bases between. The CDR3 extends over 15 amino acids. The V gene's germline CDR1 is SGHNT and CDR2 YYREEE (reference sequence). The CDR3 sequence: CASSSSLREAEKLFF. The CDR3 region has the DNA TGTGCCAGCAGCTCGTCCCTCAGGGAGGCTGAAAAACTGTTTTTT.

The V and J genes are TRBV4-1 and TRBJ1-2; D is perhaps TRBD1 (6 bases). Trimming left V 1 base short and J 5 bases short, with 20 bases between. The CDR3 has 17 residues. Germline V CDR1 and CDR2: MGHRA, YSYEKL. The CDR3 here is CASSQVRSGGARYGYTF. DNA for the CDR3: TGCGCCAGCAGCCAAGTTAGGTCCGGGGGGGCTCGTTATGGCTACACCTTC.